This T cell receptor (beta chain) originates from a study of blood T cell repertoires in COVID-19. For the study at large: Acute and convalescent COVID-19 samples came from the United States, Italy and Spain. PBMCs, B-cell-depleted T cells, or T cells were the source of the cDNA or gDNA that made up the material.

Per the original data handling: Cell counts per sample came from amplifying reference gene primers. Libraries were prepared by immunoSEQ multiplex PCR; TCRdb keeps only in-frame clonotypes and omits some of them. V, J and clone size are those of that table, while D and trimming were read from the DNA. In the table there are about 68,000 clones, 90% to 95% of which are singletons. Trimming at V came to 8 bases and at J to 1 base, leaving 3 bases not matched to a gene. The germline V gene has CDR1 SNHLY and CDR2 FYNNEI. CDR3 length: 13 amino acids. Enrolment of Seattle patients took place during active infection, and they were followed longitudinally.

The sample taken for sequencing was peripheral blood. The chain uses TRBV2 and TRBJ2-5; 8 nucleotides match TRBD1. The sequence derives from a man aged 45-65 years with COVID-19, enrolled during active disease. The CDR3 region is CASLGQAQETQYF. The CDR3 DNA reads as TGTGCCAGCCTGGGACAGGCCCAAGAGACCCAGTACTTC.